Below, 17 T cell receptor beta chains from the same sample are listed, as sequenced in a study of CD8 T cells in ankylosing spondylitis. Findings and caveats of the study: Ankylosing spondylitis blood seemed to carry a telltale TCR beta motif made of under 10 highly homologous variants.

No antigens are known for them. In TCRdb, the 5' RACE reads were re-called with MiXCR into one record per CDR3 protein. The table includes more than 600,000 distinct CDR3 sequences, about 20% detected once. The source material was blood, either unsorted or a sorted T cell fraction (not recorded which). These receptors all come from a male donor with ankylosing spondylitis.

This sequence joins TRBV6-5 and TRBJ2-3; 10 positions match TRBD1. The CDR3 length is 15 residues. Germline CDR1 and CDR2: MNHEY and SVGAGI. With V trimmed by 2 bases and J by 5 bases, 4 bases remained unmatched. In DNA, the CDR3 is TGTGCCAGCAGTTACACCGGGACAGGGGTAGATACGCAGTATTTT. It yields the protein CASSYTGTGVDTQYF.

The chain employs TRBV4-1 and TRBJ1-2, with 9 bases lining up with TRBD1. Germline CDR1 and CDR2: MGHRA and YSYEKL. V shed 3 bases, J shed 4 bases, and the junction held 6 bases outside the gene matches. The length of the CDR3 is 15 residues. The CDR3 reads CASSHRQGGSYGYTF. The CDR3 DNA reads TGCGCCAGCAGCCACCGACAGGGGGGTTCCTATGGCTACACCTTC.

The V gene is TRBV5-1, the J gene TRBJ2-6, with D perhaps being TRBD1 or TRBD2 (6 bases each). Between the trimmed V and J ends, which lost 1 base and 0 bases, there was a span of 14 bases. Germline CDR1 reads SGHRS; CDR2 reads YFSETQ. The CDR3 runs to 18 residues. The DNA for the CDR3 is TGCGCCAGCAGCTTGATGTGGAGGGGGGCCTCTGGGGCCAACGTCCTGACTTTC. It encodes CASSLMWRGASGANVLTF.

The chain carries TRBV5-1 and TRBJ2-3; 7 nucleotides agree with TRBD1. This CDR3 contains 16 residues. V was clipped by 2 bases and J by 3 bases; unmatched bases: 9. Germline V lookup: CDR1 SGHRS, CDR2 YFSETQ. The CDR3 region has the DNA TGCGCCAGCAGCTTTAGGACAGGCACGGCAACAGATACGCAGTATTTT. Translation gives CASSFRTGTATDTQYF.

V and J are TRBV2 and TRBJ1-1; D remains unclear. The CDR3 has 14 residues. Per the germline V gene, CDR1 is SNHLY and CDR2 is FYNNEI. V was cut by 7 bases and J by 5 bases, with 17 bases left in between. This CDR3 reads CASKASGFWTEAFF. The CDR3 bases are TGTGCCAGCAAGGCCTCGGGGTTTTGGACTGAAGCTTTCTTT.

The chain has TRBV4-3 and TRBJ1-2; TRBD1 might be the D (6 bases). Germline CDR1 and CDR2: LGHNA and YSLEER. This CDR3 is 16 amino acids long. V was clipped by 0 bases and J by 4 bases, with 15 bases between them. The CDR3 bases are TGCGCCAGCAGCCAAGATCCGGGACACGGTGGCTATGGCTACACCTTC. It codes for CASSQDPGHGGYGYTF.

The gene calls are TRBV7-2 and TRBJ2-2, with 8 bases matching TRBD2. V gave up 5 bases and J gave up 1 base; unmatched junction bases: 6. The length of the CDR3 is 16 residues. Per germline, CDR1 SGHTA and CDR2 FQGNSA. CDR3 DNA: TGTGCCAGCAGCCCCGCCGGGACTAGGAACACCGGGGAGCTGTTTTTT. Protein product: CASSPAGTRNTGELFF.

This clonotype was found a few times. CDR3 nucleotide sequence: TGCAGTCCTAAAGGGGGCACAGATACGCAGTATTTT. This gives the protein CSPKGGTDTQYF. The chain recombines TRBV20-1 with TRBJ2-3; D might be TRBD1 (5 bases). This CDR3 is 12 amino acids long. Deletions cut 8 bases from V and 1 base from J, with 10 bases between. Germline CDR1 DFQATT, CDR2 SNEGSKA (reference sequence).

J is TRBJ2-3 and V is TRBV2; TRBD2 is a possible D gene (6 bases). The CDR3 consists of 16 residues. V shed 3 bases and J shed 3 bases, with 16 bases lying between them. The germline gives CDR1 SNHLY, CDR2 FYNNEI. The CDR3 sequence: CASSDAGIPSTDTQYF. CDR3 nucleotide sequence: TGTGCCAGCAGTGATGCGGGGATCCCTTCGACAGATACGCAGTATTTT.

This clonotype was counted many times. The rearrangement uses TRBV5-6 and TRBJ2-2, with 10 nucleotides matching TRBD1. CDR1 SGHDT and CDR2 YYEEEE come from the germline V gene. Trimming cost V 4 bases and J 7 bases; bases outside gene matches: 10. The CDR3 is 16 amino acids. CDR3 sequence reads: CASSTTPTGGGGELFF. The CDR3 DNA sequence: TGTGCCAGCAGCACCACACCGACAGGGGGCGGCGGGGAGCTGTTTTTT. Looking up the rest from reference TRBV5-6 and TRBJ2-2 gives the full variable domain: DAGVTQSPTHLIKTRGQQVTLRCSPKSGHDTVSWYQQALGQGPQFIFQYYEEEERQRGNFPDRFSGHQFPNYSSELNVNALLLGDSALYLCASSTTPTGGGGELFFGEGSRLTVL.

This clonotype showed up just a few times. This chain uses TRBV2 with TRBJ2-2; D is perhaps TRBD1 (5 bases). This CDR3 has 13 amino acids. The V gene lost 5 bases and the J gene lost 4 bases, with 8 bases spanning the gap. Per the germline V gene, CDR1 is SNHLY and CDR2 is FYNNEI. In nucleotides, the CDR3 is TGTGCCAGCAGTACGGACACCACCGGGGAGCTGTTTTTT. Its protein is CASSTDTTGELFF.

This clonotype was counted between two and nine times. This rearrangement joins TRBV12-3 or TRBV12-4 to TRBJ2-6; possible D gene TRBD1, 5 bases. V was pared by 6 bases and J by 2 bases, with 11 bases between. The CDR3 consists of 15 residues. Written as DNA, the CDR3 is TGTGCCAGCAGGGCCCAGGGTCCTGGGGCCAACGTCCTGACTTTC. It is translated as CASRAQGPGANVLTF.

This clonotype was observed many times. The rearrangement joins TRBV12-3 or TRBV12-4 to TRBJ1-6; 12 bases are shared with TRBD1. Trimming cost V 6 bases and J 10 bases; bases outside gene matches: 10. This CDR3 region has 16 residues. CDR3 sequence reads: CASSSGTGGFYSPLHF. The CDR3 DNA reads as TGTGCCAGCAGCTCCGGGACAGGGGGCTTTTACTCACCCCTCCACTTT.

The chain has TRBV20-1 and TRBJ2-1, with TRBD2 matching over 11 bases. CDR3 length: 16 amino acids. CDR1 and CDR2 (germline): DFQATT, SNEGSKA (reference sequence). V shed 0 bases, J shed 3 bases, and the junction held 4 bases outside the gene matches. The CDR3 DNA reads as TGCAGTGCTAGAGATGCGGGGACTAGCGGCTACAATGAGCAGTTCTTC. Translated: CSARDAGTSGYNEQFF.

This clonotype was detected only a few times. The DNA of the CDR3 is TGCGCCAGCAGTGTCGGGGGCGCGGGCAATCAGCCCCAGCATTTT. Its translation: CASSVGGAGNQPQHF. V and J are TRBV5-1 and TRBJ1-5; TRBD1 might be the D (6 bases). V was shortened by 5 bases and J by 2 bases, with 14 bases between the two germline ends. CDR3 size: 15 residues. Germline loops: CDR1 SGHRS, CDR2 YFSETQ. Full variable domain (missing parts from reference TRBV5-1 and TRBJ1-5): KAGVTQTPRYLIKTRGQQVTLSCSPISGHRSVSWYQQTPGQGLQFLFEYFSETQRNKGNFPGRFSGRQFSNSRSEMNVSTLELGDSALYLCASSVGGAGNQPQHFGDGTRLSIL.

This clonotype has at least ten counts. V and J are TRBV12-3 or TRBV12-4 and TRBJ1-1; perhaps TRBD1 as D (5 bases). Trimming shortened V by 5 bases and J by 3 bases, and 19 bases separated the two germline ends. This CDR3 comprises 16 residues. CDR3 coding DNA: TGTGCCAGCAGTCGCAGGGCCAGGGTAAAGGACACTGAAGCTTTCTTT. It translates to CASSRRARVKDTEAFF.

The sample holds a few counts of this clonotype. The genes are TRBV29-1 and TRBJ1-4; a possible D gene is TRBD1 (5 bases). Germline loops: CDR1 SQVTM, CDR2 ANQGSEA. The CDR3 totals 13 residues. V was trimmed by 2 bases and J by 6 bases, leaving 10 bases between them. CDR3 DNA: TGCAGCGTTGAATTGGGGACGGATGAAAAACTGTTTTTT. It yields the protein CSVELGTDEKLFF.